This T cell receptor (beta chain) was documented in a study of blood T cells in healthy people across ages. Study-wide context: About one barcoded TCR beta cDNA was captured per two T cells.

The use of a sample-barcoded 5' primer and a J-beta primer mix characterized a second PCR of roughly 6 to 11 cycles. TCRdb reanalysed the 5' RACE reads using MiXCR and keeps one entry per CDR3 protein. The table shows fewer than 2,000,000 distinct CDR3 sequences, with approximately 39% occurring only once. The CDR3 length is 12 residues. Germline CDR1 is ENHRY and CDR2 is SYGVKD. Notes on the study in general: Expanded clonotype changes were possibly confounded by unknown donor CMV status.

This clonotype was detected a few times. As yet, its antigen is unknown. The junction and the germline gene differ at one end; a read error may be behind it. The sequence derives from a human donor in good health. The sample comprised blood. This chain links TRBV10-3 with TRBJ2-1, with D uncertain. This CDR3 reads CAISESANAQFF. CDR3 in DNA: TGTGCCATCAGTGAGAGCGCCAATGCGCAGTTCTTC.